This T cell receptor beta chain came from a study of blood T cell repertoires in COVID-19. Overall study context: Donors in the United States, Italy and Spain gave samples during acute or convalescent COVID-19. Sources were T cells, B-cell-depleted T cells, or PBMCs; the material itself was cDNA or gDNA.

Germline V lookup: CDR1 SNHLY, CDR2 FYNNEI. CDR3 length equals 15 residues. Germline trimming cut 3 bases from V and 8 bases from J; bases unmatched to any gene: 10. Methods used by the authors: Amplification of reference gene primers provided the estimated nucleated cell counts. The repertoire was sequenced with immunoSEQ multiplex PCR; TCRdb's copy has only in-frame clones and lacks some. Clone size and V and J calls were adopted from that table, with D and trimming inferred from the DNA. This sample has about 99,000 clones; less than 90% occur once, and the top ten carry more than 4.5%. The chain links TRBV2 to TRBJ2-1, with TRBD2 identical over 7 bases. The receptor was derived from a human donor in a cohort sampled during active COVID-19. Sequenced: peripheral blood. CDR3 region: CASSETAGTTDEQFF. The CDR3 DNA reads as TGTGCCAGCAGTGAGACTGCCGGGACTACGGATGAGCAGTTCTTC. Full variable domain (outside the CDR3, taken from reference TRBV2 and TRBJ2-1): EPEVTQTPSHQVTQMGQEVILRCVPISNHLYFYWYRQILGQKVEFLVSFYNNEISEKSEIFDDQFSVERPDGSNFTLKIRSTKLEDSAMYFCASSETAGTTDEQFFGPGTRLTVL.